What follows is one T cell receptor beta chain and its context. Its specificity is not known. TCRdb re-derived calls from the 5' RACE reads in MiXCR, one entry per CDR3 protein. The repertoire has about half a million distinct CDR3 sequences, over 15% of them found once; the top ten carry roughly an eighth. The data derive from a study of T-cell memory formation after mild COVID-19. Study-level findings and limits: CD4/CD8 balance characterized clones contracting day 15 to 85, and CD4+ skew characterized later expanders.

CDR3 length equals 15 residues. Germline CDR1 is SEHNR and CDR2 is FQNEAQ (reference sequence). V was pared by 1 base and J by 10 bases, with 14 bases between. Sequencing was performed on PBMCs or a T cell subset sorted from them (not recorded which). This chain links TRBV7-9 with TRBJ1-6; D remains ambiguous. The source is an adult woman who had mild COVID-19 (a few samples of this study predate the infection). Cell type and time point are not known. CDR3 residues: CASSLDIGIGSPLHF. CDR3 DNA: TGTGCCAGCAGCTTAGATATAGGGATCGGATCACCCCTCCACTTT.